Listed below are T cell receptor beta chains from one sample, sequenced in a study of T cell responses to AZD1222 COVID-19 vaccine. TCRdb's copy holds only in-frame clones and misses some; the assay was immunoSEQ multiplex PCR. The table includes 90,000 to 150,000 clones, around 90% detected once. The sequencing here drew on peripheral blood, taken 28 days after the second dose of the MenACWY control vaccine. The receptor source for this set is an adult who received the MenACWY meningococcal vaccine as a control. Each CDR3 is given without its conserved first and last residue.

>TRBJ1-5|TRBV7-2|15
ASSLAEAAYSNQPQH
>TRBJ2-5|TRBV4-1|11
ASSQSLVETQY
>TRBJ2-3|TRBV20-1|14
SASKTSGRGGDTQY
>TRBJ2-7|TRBV5-6|14
ASSLQAGGGSYEQY
>TRBJ2-1|TRBV7-8|14
ASSHGGRGSYNEQF
>TRBJ1-3|TRBV28|13
ASSSMRRSGNTIY
>TRBJ2-2|TRBV6-4|14
ASSDGLLANTGELF
>TRBJ2-5|TRBV24-1|11
ATSDLNAETQY
>TRBJ1-1|TRBV7-3|12
ASSLTPVNTEAF
>TRBJ2-2|TRBV27|11
ASSLSGTGELF
>TRBJ1-2|TRBV27|13
ASSPDRAGDYGYT
>TRBJ1-1|TRBV7-8|12
ASTLGLFGTEAF
>TRBJ2-1|TRBV19|12
ASSPGQGANEQF
>TRBJ1-1|TRBV6-1|14
ASSKDRDIMNTEAF
>TRBJ2-1|TRBV7-3|19
ASSLRQGLAGGPSSYNEQF
>TRBJ1-5|TRBV28|12
ASSSPAGNQPQH
>TRBJ1-4|TRBV7-9|13
ASSSTGEFNEKLF
>TRBJ2-7|TRBV7-2|14
ASSLEGRGSAYEQY
>TRBJ1-6|TRBV9|13
ASSPRTGGGSPLH
>TRBJ1-2|TRBV18|12
ASSPESQIYGYT
>TRBJ2-5|TRBV5-4|10
ASSRGQETQY
>TRBJ2-2|TRBV7-9|14
ASRHPGQRNTGELF
>TRBJ1-2|TRBV29-1|11
SALWGVTTGYT
>TRBJ2-7|TRBV28|10
ASSLLIGEQY
>TRBJ2-4|TRBV28|16
ASSPPHPQYHGQNIQY
>TRBJ2-6|TRBV7-9|12
ASSLLRGANVLT
>TRBJ1-4|TRBV13|15
ASSLGFQVAGNEKLF
>TRBJ2-5|TRBV9|15
ASSDPASGGFGETQY
>TRBJ1-2|TRBV4-1|13
ASSQGQSNDYGYT
>TRBJ1-4|TRBV5-1|13
ASSLDWGPFEKLF
>TRBJ1-5|TRBV19|12
ASSKWGADQPQH
>TRBJ1-1|TRBV4-1|13
ASSHEMDRYTEAF
>TRBJ1-2|TRBV6-5|12
ASSYVGRVDGYT